The 19 T cell receptor beta chains below come from one sample, sequenced in a study of blood T cell repertoires in COVID-19. Sequencing was performed with immunoSEQ multiplex PCR; in TCRdb, only in-frame clones are kept and a portion is missing. This table has roughly 360,000 clones, roughly four fifths appearing once. The specimen was PBMCs or T cells enriched from blood (not recorded which). Every receptor here comes from a woman between 45 and 65 years old who had recovered from COVID-19.

The chain uses TRBV18 and TRBJ1-1; D is possibly TRBD1 (5 bases). The CDR3 has 14 amino acids. With 3 bases removed from V and 1 base from J, the gap between germline ends came to 9 bases. Germline V gene lookup returns CDR1 KGHSH and CDR2 LQKENI. The CDR3 sequence: CASSPQTGNTEAFF. The DNA of the CDR3 is TGTGCCAGCTCACCGCAAACAGGGAACACTGAAGCTTTCTTT.

The chain uses TRBV6-2 or TRBV6-3 and TRBJ2-7; 15 bases line up with TRBD2. Germline V CDR1 and CDR2: MNHEY, SVGEGT. The CDR3 loop spans 18 amino acids. V lost 2 bases to trimming and J lost 2 bases; unmatched junction nucleotides: 7. The CDR3 sequence: CASSYTGTSGRNPYEQYF. The CDR3 DNA reads TGTGCCAGCAGTTACACAGGGACTAGCGGGAGGAACCCCTACGAGCAGTACTTC.

The chain links TRBV3-1 (or the pseudogene TRBV3-2) to TRBJ1-3, with a possible D match to TRBD1 (6 bases). Germline CDR1 and CDR2: LGHDT and YNNKEL (reference sequence). The CDR3 is 15 residues long. V was pared by 0 bases and J by 7 bases, with 13 bases between. The CDR3 is CASSQEQGVWNTIYF. CDR3 nucleotide sequence: TGTGCCAGCAGCCAAGAACAGGGTGTTTGGAACACCATATATTTT.

The rearrangement joins TRBV28 to TRBJ1-5; 11 nucleotides align to TRBD1. Per the germline V gene, CDR1 is MDHEN and CDR2 is SYDVKM. This CDR3 is 18 amino acids long. V trimming: 5 bases; J trimming: 2 bases; junction bases outside the gene matches: 11. CDR3 nucleotides: TGTGCCAGCAGTCTGGCGGACAGGGGGCTTTTTGGCAATCAGCCCCAGCATTTT. Translating gives CASSLADRGLFGNQPQHF.

V is TRBV27 and J is TRBJ1-2, with TRBD1 as a possible D gene (5 bases). The length of the CDR3 is 15 residues. The germline V gene has CDR1 MNHEY and CDR2 SMNVEV (reference sequence). With 5 bases removed from V and 2 bases from J, the gap between germline ends came to 15 bases. The CDR3 sequence: CASSPFGGNNYGYTF. CDR3 DNA sequence: TGTGCCAGCAGTCCCTTCGGGGGAAACAACTATGGCTACACCTTC.

A word on this clone: Other DNA sequences from this sample encode an identical CDR3 as well. V is TRBV5-4 and J is TRBJ2-7, with D possibly TRBD2 on 6 matching bases. Germline V CDR1 and CDR2: SGHNT, YYREEE (reference sequence). Deletions cut 2 bases from V and 4 bases from J, with 16 bases between. There are 15 residues in the CDR3. In DNA, the CDR3 is TGTGCCAGCAGCTTAGATAGCGGAAGAATATACGAGCAGTACTTC. Translating gives CASSLDSGRIYEQYF.

The rearrangement links TRBV6-5 to TRBJ2-3; D is perhaps TRBD2 (5 bases). The germline CDR1 and CDR2 sequences are MNHEY and SVGAGI. Trimming left V 6 bases short and J 6 bases short, with 13 bases between. The CDR3 has 13 amino acids. CDR3: CASSRAERDTQYF. DNA of the CDR3: TGTGCCAGCAGCAGAGCGGAGCGGGATACGCAGTATTTT.

This clone was counted once. The V and J genes are TRBV5-4 and TRBJ1-2, with 8 bases that match TRBD1. Trimming removed 0 bases from V and 7 bases from J; junction bases left unmatched: 8. Germline assignment: CDR1 SGHNT and CDR2 YYREEE (reference sequence). The CDR3 runs 15 residues. The CDR3 coding sequence is TGTGCCAGCAGCTTGGTTCGGCAGGGGGCTGGTGGCTACACCTTC. Its protein is CASSLVRQGAGGYTF.

V and J are TRBV13 and TRBJ1-5; no reliable D call. The V gene lost 3 bases and the J gene lost 3 bases, with 18 bases spanning the gap. Germline V CDR1 and CDR2: PRHDT, FYEKMQ (reference sequence). The CDR3 length is 17 residues. CDR3 amino acids: CASSFRGGSGDNQPQHF. The CDR3 nucleotides are TGTGCCAGCAGCTTTCGAGGCGGCTCCGGGGACAATCAGCCCCAGCATTTT.

The rearrangement uses TRBV7-3 and TRBJ2-2; TRBD1 matches 7 bases. Germline V gene sequence: CDR1 SGHTA, CDR2 FQGTGA. This CDR3 contains 17 residues. J was trimmed by 1 base and V by 0 bases; bases with no gene match: 5. The CDR3 spells CASSLTLTGVNTGELFF. Here the CDR3 DNA reads TGTGCCAGCAGCTTAACGCTCACAGGGGTGAACACCGGGGAGCTGTTTTTT.

The chain combines TRBV7-2 with TRBJ1-1; D gene unclear. Trimming removed 5 bases from V and 2 bases from J, with 18 bases in between. The length of the CDR3 is 16 residues. Germline V gene sequence: CDR1 SGHTA, CDR2 FQGNSA. The CDR3 nucleotides read TGTGCCAGCAGCCCCAGAGAGGGCAGAATTAACACTGAAGCTTTCTTT. Translating it yields CASSPREGRINTEAFF.

This chain connects TRBV13 to TRBJ2-3; 7 bases agree with TRBD2. Trimming removed 3 bases from V and 0 bases from J; junction bases left unmatched: 3. Germline V lookup: CDR1 PRHDT, CDR2 FYEKMQ (reference sequence). CDR3 size: 15 residues. The CDR3 DNA reads TGTGCCAGCAGCTTGCGGGGGAGTAGCACAGATACGCAGTATTTT. This translates into CASSLRGSSTDTQYF.

This chain connects TRBV27 to TRBJ2-3; D possibly corresponds to TRBD2 (7 bases). Trimming removed 5 bases from V and 2 bases from J, with 17 bases in between. This CDR3 has 16 amino acids. The germline CDR1 and CDR2 sequences are MNHEY and SMNVEV (reference sequence). The CDR3 loop reads CASSHPRGASTDTQYF. For the CDR3, the DNA is TGTGCCAGCAGTCACCCCCGGGGGGCTTCCACAGATACGCAGTATTTT.

The chain has TRBV7-3 and TRBJ2-1, with TRBD1 as a possible D gene (7 bases). This CDR3 contains 13 residues. V lost 3 bases, J lost 9 bases, and 12 bases lay in between. Germline values: CDR1 SGHTA, CDR2 FQGTGA. The CDR3 region is CASSFDREVEQFF. The DNA of the CDR3 is TGTGCCAGCAGCTTCGACAGGGAGGTTGAGCAGTTCTTC. Combining the CDR3 with reference TRBV7-3 and TRBJ2-1 gives the whole variable domain GAGVSQTPSNKVTEKGKYVELRCDPISGHTALYWYRQSLGQGPEFLIYFQGTGAADDSGLPNDRFFAVRPEGSVSTLKIQRTERGDSAVYLCASSFDREVEQFFGPGTRLTVL.

This clone was counted a few times. This chain connects TRBV4-3 to TRBJ2-7; D gene uncertain. There are 13 residues in the CDR3. V was trimmed by 0 bases and J by 3 bases, leaving 6 bases between them. Germline V gene data show CDR1 as LGHNA and CDR2 as YSLEER. CDR3: CASSQEASYEQYF. The CDR3 region has the DNA TGCGCCAGCAGCCAAGAGGCCAGCTACGAGCAGTACTTC.

The V gene is TRBV7-2, the J gene TRBJ1-2; 9 bases are shared with TRBD1. The V gene end was trimmed by 5 bases and the J gene end by 4 bases; junction bases not matched to a gene: 11. Germline loops: CDR1 SGHTA, CDR2 FQGNSA. The CDR3 covers 16 residues. The CDR3 DNA follows: TGTGCCAGCAGCCACGACAGGGGGTTATGGCGCTATGGCTACACCTTC. It is translated as CASSHDRGLWRYGYTF.

The chain links TRBV23-1 to TRBJ2-3; 9 bases line up with TRBD1. TRBV23-1 is given ORF status, its function remaining uncertain. The junction had 4 bases not matched to a gene; V was cut back by 2 bases and J by 1 base. The CDR3 runs to 16 residues. In DNA, the CDR3 is TGCGCCAGCAGTCAACCGGGGGACAGGGGCACAGATACGCAGTATTTT. It specifies CASSQPGDRGTDTQYF.

This chain links TRBV21-1 with TRBJ2-5; the DNA was not compared with TRBD2, the D call given in the table. TRBV21-1 is recorded as a pseudogene. This CDR3 contains 15 residues. The chain's CDR3 is CASSLRGLAGETQYF. CDR3 in DNA: TGTGCCAGCAGCCTCAGAGGACTAGCGGGAGAGACCCAGTACTTC.

V usage is TRBV7-2 and J usage is TRBJ2-7; 8 bases agree with TRBD1. The CDR3 is made up of 16 amino acids. Trimming removed 3 bases from V and 0 bases from J; junction bases left unmatched: 7. CDR1 and CDR2 (germline): SGHTA, FQGNSA. CDR3 sequence reads: CASSFFRGRGSYEQYF. CDR3 coding DNA: TGTGCCAGCAGCTTCTTCAGGGGGCGGGGCTCCTACGAGCAGTACTTC.